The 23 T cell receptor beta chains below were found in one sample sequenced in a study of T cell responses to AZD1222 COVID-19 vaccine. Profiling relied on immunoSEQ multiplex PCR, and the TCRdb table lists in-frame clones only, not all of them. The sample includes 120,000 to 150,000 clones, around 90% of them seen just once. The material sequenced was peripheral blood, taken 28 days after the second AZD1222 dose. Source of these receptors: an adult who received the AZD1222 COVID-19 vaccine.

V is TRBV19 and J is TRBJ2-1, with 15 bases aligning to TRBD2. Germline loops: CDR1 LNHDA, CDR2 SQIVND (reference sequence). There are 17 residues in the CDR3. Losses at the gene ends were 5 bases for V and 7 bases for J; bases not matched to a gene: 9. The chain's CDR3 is CASSPTSGTSGRNEQFF. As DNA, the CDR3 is TGTGCCAGTAGTCCAACCTCCGGGACTAGCGGGAGGAATGAGCAGTTCTTC.

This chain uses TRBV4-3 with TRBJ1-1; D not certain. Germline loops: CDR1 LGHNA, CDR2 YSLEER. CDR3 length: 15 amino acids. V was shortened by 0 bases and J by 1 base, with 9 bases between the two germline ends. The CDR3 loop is CASSQDYKANTEAFF. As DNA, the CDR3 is TGCGCCAGCAGCCAAGATTACAAGGCGAACACTGAAGCTTTCTTT.

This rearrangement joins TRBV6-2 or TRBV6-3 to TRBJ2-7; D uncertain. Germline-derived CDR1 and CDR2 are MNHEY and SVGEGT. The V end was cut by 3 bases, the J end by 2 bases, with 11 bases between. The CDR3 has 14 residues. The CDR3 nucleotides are TGTGCCAGCAGTTATGCGGTAGGGACCTACGAGCAGTACTTC. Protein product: CASSYAVGTYEQYF.

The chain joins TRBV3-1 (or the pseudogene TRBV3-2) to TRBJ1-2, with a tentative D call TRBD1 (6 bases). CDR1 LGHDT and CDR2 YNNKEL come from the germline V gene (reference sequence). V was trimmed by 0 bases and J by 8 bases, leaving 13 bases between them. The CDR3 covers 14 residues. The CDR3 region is CASSQDMDSAGYTF. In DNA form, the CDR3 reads TGTGCCAGCAGCCAAGATATGGACAGCGCCGGCTACACCTTC.

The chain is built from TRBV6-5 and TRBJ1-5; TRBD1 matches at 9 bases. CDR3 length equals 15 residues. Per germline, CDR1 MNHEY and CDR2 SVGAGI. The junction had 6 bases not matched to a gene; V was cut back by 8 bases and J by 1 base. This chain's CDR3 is CASSLGQGSNQPQHF. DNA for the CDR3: TGTGCCAGCTCCCTCGGACAGGGGAGCAATCAGCCCCAGCATTTT.

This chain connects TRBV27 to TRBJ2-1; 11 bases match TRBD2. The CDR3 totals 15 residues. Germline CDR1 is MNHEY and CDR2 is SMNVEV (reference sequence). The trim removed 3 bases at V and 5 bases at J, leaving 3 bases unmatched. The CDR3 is CASSLRLAGHNEQFF. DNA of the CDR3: TGTGCCAGCAGTTTGAGACTAGCGGGACACAATGAGCAGTTCTTC.

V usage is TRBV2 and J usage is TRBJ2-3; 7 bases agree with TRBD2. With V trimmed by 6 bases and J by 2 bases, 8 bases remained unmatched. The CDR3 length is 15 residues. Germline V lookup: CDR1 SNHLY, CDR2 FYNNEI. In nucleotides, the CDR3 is TGTGCCAGCAGCTTAACTAGCGCCACCACAGATACGCAGTATTTT. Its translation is CASSLTSATTDTQYF.

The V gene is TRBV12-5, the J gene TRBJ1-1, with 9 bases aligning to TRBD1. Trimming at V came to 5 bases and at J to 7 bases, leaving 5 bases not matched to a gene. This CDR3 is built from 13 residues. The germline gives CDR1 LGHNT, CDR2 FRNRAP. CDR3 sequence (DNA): TGTGCTAGTGGTCCGGGACAGGGTGGTGAAGCTTTCTTT. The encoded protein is CASGPGQGGEAFF.

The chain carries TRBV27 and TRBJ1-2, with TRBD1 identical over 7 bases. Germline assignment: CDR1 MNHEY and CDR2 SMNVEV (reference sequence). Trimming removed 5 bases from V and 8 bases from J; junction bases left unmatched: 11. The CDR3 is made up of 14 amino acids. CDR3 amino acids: CASSAGGRTTGYTF. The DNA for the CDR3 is TGTGCCAGCAGTGCAGGGGGGCGCACTACCGGCTACACCTTC.

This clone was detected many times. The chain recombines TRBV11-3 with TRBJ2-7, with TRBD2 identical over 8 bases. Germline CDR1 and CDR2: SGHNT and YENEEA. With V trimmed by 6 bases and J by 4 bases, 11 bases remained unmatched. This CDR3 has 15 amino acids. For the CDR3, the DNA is TGTGCCAGCAGTAACCGGGAGGGCCTAGGATACGAGCAGTACTTC. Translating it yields CASSNREGLGYEQYF.

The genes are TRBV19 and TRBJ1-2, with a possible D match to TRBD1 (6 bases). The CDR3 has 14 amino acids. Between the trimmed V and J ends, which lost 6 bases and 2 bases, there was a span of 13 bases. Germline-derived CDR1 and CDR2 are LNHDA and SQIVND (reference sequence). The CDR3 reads CASSRQETNYGYTF. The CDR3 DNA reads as TGTGCCAGTAGCCGACAGGAAACCAACTATGGCTACACCTTC.

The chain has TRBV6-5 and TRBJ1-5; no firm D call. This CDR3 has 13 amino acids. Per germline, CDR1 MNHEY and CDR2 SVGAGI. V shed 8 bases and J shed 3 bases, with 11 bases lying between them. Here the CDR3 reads CASRPGDNQPQHF. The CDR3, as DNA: TGTGCCAGCCGCCCCGGGGACAATCAGCCCCAGCATTTT.

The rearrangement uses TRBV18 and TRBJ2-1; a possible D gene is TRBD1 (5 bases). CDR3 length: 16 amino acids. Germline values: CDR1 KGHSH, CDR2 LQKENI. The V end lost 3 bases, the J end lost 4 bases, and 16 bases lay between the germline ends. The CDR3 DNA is TGTGCCAGCTCACCCCCCCAGGGTCTGGGATACAATGAGCAGTTCTTC. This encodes CASSPPQGLGYNEQFF.

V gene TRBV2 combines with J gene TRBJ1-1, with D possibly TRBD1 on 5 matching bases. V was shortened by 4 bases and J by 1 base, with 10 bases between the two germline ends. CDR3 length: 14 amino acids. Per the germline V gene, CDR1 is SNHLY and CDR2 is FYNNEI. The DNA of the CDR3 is TGTGCCAGCAGTGGGGGGGTACGGAACACTGAAGCTTTCTTT. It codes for CASSGGVRNTEAFF. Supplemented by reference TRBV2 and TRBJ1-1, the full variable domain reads EPEVTQTPSHQVTQMGQEVILRCVPISNHLYFYWYRQILGQKVEFLVSFYNNEISEKSEIFDDQFSVERPDGSNFTLKIRSTKLEDSAMYFCASSGGVRNTEAFFGQGTRLTVV.

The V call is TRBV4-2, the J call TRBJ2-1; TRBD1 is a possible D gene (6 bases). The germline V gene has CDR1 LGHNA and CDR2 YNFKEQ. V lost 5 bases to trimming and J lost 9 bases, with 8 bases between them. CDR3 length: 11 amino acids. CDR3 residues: CASSSTGEQFF. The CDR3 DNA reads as TGTGCCAGCAGCTCGACAGGTGAGCAGTTCTTC.

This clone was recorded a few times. CDR3 residues: CASSEAPGAQGGDEQFF. CDR3 nucleotide sequence: TGTGCCAGCAGTGAAGCGCCGGGGGCACAGGGTGGGGATGAGCAGTTCTTC. This rearrangement joins TRBV2 to TRBJ2-1; D might be TRBD1 or TRBD2, each matching 6 bases. The V and J ends lost 0 bases and 8 bases respectively, with 20 bases between them. The CDR3 is 17 residues long. Germline V gene lookup returns CDR1 SNHLY and CDR2 FYNNEI. Combining the CDR3 with reference TRBV2 and TRBJ2-1 gives the whole variable domain EPEVTQTPSHQVTQMGQEVILRCVPISNHLYFYWYRQILGQKVEFLVSFYNNEISEKSEIFDDQFSVERPDGSNFTLKIRSTKLEDSAMYFCASSEAPGAQGGDEQFFGPGTRLTVL.

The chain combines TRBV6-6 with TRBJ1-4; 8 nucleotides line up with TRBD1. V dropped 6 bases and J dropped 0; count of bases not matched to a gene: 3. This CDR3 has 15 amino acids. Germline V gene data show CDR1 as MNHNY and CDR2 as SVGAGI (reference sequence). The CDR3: CASRRQGSTNEKLFF. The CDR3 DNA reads TGTGCCAGCAGACGACAGGGGTCAACTAATGAAAAACTGTTTTTT.

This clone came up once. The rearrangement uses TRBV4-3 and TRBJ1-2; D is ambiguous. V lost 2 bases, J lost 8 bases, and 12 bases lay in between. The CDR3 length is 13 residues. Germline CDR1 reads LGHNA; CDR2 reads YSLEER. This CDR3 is CASSQSPREGYTF. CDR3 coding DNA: TGCGCCAGCAGCCAAAGCCCACGAGAAGGCTACACCTTC.

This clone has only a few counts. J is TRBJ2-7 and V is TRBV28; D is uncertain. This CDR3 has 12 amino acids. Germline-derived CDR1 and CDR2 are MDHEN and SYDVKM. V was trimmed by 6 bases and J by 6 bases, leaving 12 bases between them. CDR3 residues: CASSLIGTEQYF. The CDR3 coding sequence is TGTGCCAGCAGCCTAATCGGTACCGAGCAGTACTTC.

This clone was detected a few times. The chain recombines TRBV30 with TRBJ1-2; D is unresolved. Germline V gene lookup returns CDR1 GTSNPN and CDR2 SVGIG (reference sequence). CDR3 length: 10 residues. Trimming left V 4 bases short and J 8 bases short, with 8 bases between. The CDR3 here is CAWTGSGYTF. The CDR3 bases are TGTGCCTGGACCGGGTCGGGCTACACCTTC.

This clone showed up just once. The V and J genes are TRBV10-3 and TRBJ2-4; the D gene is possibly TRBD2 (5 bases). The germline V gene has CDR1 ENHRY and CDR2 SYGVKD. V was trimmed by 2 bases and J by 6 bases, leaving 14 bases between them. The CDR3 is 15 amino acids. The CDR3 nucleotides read TGTGCCATCAGTGAGCCCGGGATCGAGGGAAACATTCAGTACTTC. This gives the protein CAISEPGIEGNIQYF.

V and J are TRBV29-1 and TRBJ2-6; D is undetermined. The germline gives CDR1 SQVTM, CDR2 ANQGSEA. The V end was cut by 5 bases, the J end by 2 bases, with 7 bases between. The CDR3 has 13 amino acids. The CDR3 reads CSVPGPGANVLTF. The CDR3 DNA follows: TGCAGCGTTCCTGGGCCTGGGGCCAACGTCCTGACTTTC.

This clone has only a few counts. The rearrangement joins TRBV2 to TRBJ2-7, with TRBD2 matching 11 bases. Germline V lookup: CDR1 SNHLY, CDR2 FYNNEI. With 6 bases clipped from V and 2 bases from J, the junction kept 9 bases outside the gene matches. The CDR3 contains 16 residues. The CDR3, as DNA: TGTGCCAGCAGGTCCATTCTAGCGGGAGGACCCTACGAGCAGTACTTC. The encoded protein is CASRSILAGGPYEQYF.